This T cell receptor (beta chain) stems from a study of T-cell memory formation after mild COVID-19. This clonotype was seen only a few times. Its antigen is as yet unknown. General observations from the study: Most CD4+ clones that shrank were in CM and EM, while CD8+ ones turned up in EMRA. There was a balanced CD4/CD8 profile in clones contracting day 15 to 85, and later expanders leaned CD4+.

This CDR3 is 16 amino acids long. J was trimmed by 7 bases and V by 3 bases; bases with no gene match: 8. The germline gives CDR1 LGHNA, CDR2 YSLEER. TCRdb itself ran the 5' RACE reads through MiXCR, one entry per CDR3 protein. The table includes a few hundred thousand distinct CDR3 sequences, 8% to 9% detected once. Material for sequencing was PBMCs or a T cell subset sorted from them (not recorded which). This sequence originates from a man aged 18-30 years who had mild COVID-19 (a few samples of this study predate the infection). Cell type and time point are not known. The chain employs TRBV4-3 and TRBJ1-6; 8 bases map to TRBD1. The CDR3 reads CASSHKLRDRNSPLHF. DNA for the CDR3: TGCGCCAGCAGCCACAAATTACGGGACAGGAATTCACCCCTCCACTTT.